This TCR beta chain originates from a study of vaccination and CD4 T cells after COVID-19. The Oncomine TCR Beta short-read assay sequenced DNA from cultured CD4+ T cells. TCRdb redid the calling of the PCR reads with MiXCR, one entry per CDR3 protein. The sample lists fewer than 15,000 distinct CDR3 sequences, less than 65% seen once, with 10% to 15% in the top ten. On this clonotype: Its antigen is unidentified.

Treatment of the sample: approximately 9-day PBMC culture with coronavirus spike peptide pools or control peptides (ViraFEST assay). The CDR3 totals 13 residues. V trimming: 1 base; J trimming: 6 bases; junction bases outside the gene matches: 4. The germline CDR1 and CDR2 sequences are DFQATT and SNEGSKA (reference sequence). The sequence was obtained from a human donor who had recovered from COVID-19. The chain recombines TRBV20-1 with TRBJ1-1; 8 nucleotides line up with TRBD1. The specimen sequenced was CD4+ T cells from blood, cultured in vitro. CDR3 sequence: CSARGKTGAEAFF. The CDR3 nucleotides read TGCAGTGCTAGAGGAAAGACAGGGGCTGAAGCTTTCTTT.